A selection of T cell receptor beta chains follows, all from one sample in a study of T cell repertoires in cytomegalovirus infection. TCRdb re-called the reads through MiXCR, storing one row per CDR3 protein. The data show approximately 76,000 distinct CDR3 sequences, approximately 3.7% seen once. Sequences were obtained from PBMCs. The receptors originated from a human donor in good health (CMV status not recorded). Some clones in this sample may be carry-over from other donors' samples. CDR3s include the opening cysteine and the closing phenylalanine or tryptophan. A D gene is named only where the DNA matches it firmly. The size entry gives how often the clone was seen (once, few, many) or a class if it is expanded.

>TRBD1|TRBV6-2/TRBV6-3|many|TRBJ2-5
CASRGTGAWETQYF
TGTGCCAGCAGGGGGACAGGGGCCTGGGAGACCCAGTACTTC
>NA|TRBV5-8|many|TRBJ1-5
CASSGSNQPQHF
TGTGCCAGCAGCGGGAGCAATCAGCCCCAGCATTTT
>TRBD1|TRBV27|many|TRBJ2-6
CASSPGGGQGANGANVLTF
TGTGCCAGCAGTCCGGGGGGTGGACAGGGGGCAAATGGGGCCAACGTCCTGACTTTC
>TRBD1|TRBV20-1|many|TRBJ1-3
CSARADRGWDTIYF
TGCAGTGCTAGAGCAGACAGGGGCTGGGACACCATATATTTT
>NA|TRBV7-3|many|TRBJ1-6
CASSLTGGGSPLHF
TGTGCCAGCAGCTTAACGGGGGGAGGTTCACCCCTCCACTTT
>NA|TRBV6-2/TRBV6-3|many|TRBJ1-1
CASTPDWGEAFF
TGTGCCAGCACCCCAGATTGGGGTGAAGCTTTCTTT
>TRBD2|TRBV7-3|many|TRBJ2-2
CASSQAGVPGELFF
TGTGCCAGCAGCCAAGCGGGGGTTCCCGGGGAGCTGTTTTTT
>NA|TRBV6-1|many|TRBJ1-6
CASTIPWVINSPLHF
TGTGCCAGCACCATCCCGTGGGTGATTAATTCACCCCTCCACTTT
>TRBD2|TRBV12-3/TRBV12-4|many|TRBJ2-5
CASTSGLAGGLKTQYF
TGTGCCAGCACCTCTGGACTAGCGGGGGGGCTTAAGACCCAGTACTTC
>NA|TRBV15|many|TRBJ2-1
CATSRDPPGTEEKLGEQFF
TGTGCCACCAGCAGAGATCCTCCCGGGACTGAGGAAAAGTTGGGTGAGCAGTTCTTC
>NA|TRBV7-2|many|TRBJ2-7
CASSLRTVDSYEQYF
TGTGCCAGCAGCCTCCGGACGGTGGACTCCTACGAGCAGTACTTC
>NA|TRBV7-8|many|TRBJ1-6
CASSPRGGNSPLHF
TGTGCCAGCAGCCCCCGTGGGGGCAATTCACCCCTCCACTTT
>TRBD2|TRBV10-3|many|TRBJ2-5
CAISESRGGVQETQYF
TGTGCCATCAGTGAGTCGAGGGGAGGGGTGCAAGAGACCCAGTACTTC
>NA|TRBV5-4|many|TRBJ1-1
CASSLGGLLGAFF
TGTGCCAGCAGCTTGGGGGGGCTACTAGGCGCTTTCTTT
>TRBD1|TRBV6-8|many|TRBJ1-1
CASSYSFSDRGGTEAFF
TGTGCCAGCAGTTACTCGTTTTCCGACAGGGGAGGCACTGAAGCTTTCTTT
>TRBD1|TRBV28|many|TRBJ1-2
CASSPKGRGHHGYTF
TGTGCCAGCAGTCCTAAGGGCAGGGGGCATCATGGCTACACCTTC
>NA|TRBV2|many|TRBJ1-1
CASIYWEDTEAFF
TGTGCCAGCATTTATTGGGAGGACACTGAAGCTTTCTTT
>NA|TRBV28|many|TRBJ2-3
CASSPLSPRGWDPDTQYF
TGTGCCAGCAGCCCTTTATCCCCGAGGGGCTGGGATCCAGATACGCAGTATTTT
>NA|TRBV24-1|many|TRBJ2-3
CATSDLIEGPSDTQYF
TGTGCCACCAGTGATTTGATCGAGGGGCCATCAGATACGCAGTATTTT
>NA|TRBV10-3|many|TRBJ2-2
CAVASAYTGELFF
TGTGCAGTGGCTAGCGCCTACACCGGGGAGCTGTTTTTT
>NA|TRBV11-1|many|TRBJ2-7
CASSPPRGYEQYF
TGTGCCAGCAGCCCACCCAGGGGCTACGAGCAGTACTTC
>TRBD1|TRBV27|many|TRBJ2-7
CASSLFGDSYEQYF
TGTGCCAGCAGTTTATTCGGGGACAGCTACGAGCAGTACTTC
>TRBD1|TRBV3-1|many|TRBJ1-1
CASSRGQGLEAFF
TGTGCCAGCAGCCGGGGACAGGGGTTGGAAGCTTTCTTT
>NA|TRBV6-5|many|TRBJ2-5
CASSPSLGQETQYF
TGTGCCAGCAGCCCGTCGCTGGGTCAAGAGACCCAGTACTTC
>TRBD1|TRBV10-3|many|TRBJ1-2
CAISEGPGGNYGYTF
TGTGCCATCAGTGAGGGTCCAGGGGGCAACTATGGCTACACCTTC
>TRBD2|TRBV6-1|many|TRBJ2-1
CASKRGTSGYNEQFF
TGTGCCAGCAAGCGCGGGACTAGCGGTTACAATGAGCAGTTCTTC